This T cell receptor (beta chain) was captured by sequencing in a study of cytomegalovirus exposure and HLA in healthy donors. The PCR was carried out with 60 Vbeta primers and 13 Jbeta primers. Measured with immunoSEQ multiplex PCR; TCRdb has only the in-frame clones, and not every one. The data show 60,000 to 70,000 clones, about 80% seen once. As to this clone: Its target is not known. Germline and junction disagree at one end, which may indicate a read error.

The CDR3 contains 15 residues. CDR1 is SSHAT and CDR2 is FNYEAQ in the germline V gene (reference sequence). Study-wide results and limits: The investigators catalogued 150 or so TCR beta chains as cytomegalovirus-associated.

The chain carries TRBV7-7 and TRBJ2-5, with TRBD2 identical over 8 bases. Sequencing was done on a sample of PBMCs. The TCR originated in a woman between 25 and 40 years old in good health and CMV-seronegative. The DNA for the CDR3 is TGTGCTAGCAGCTTAGCGGGGAGGGGAGGAGAGACCCAGTACTTC. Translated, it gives CASSLAGRGGETQYF. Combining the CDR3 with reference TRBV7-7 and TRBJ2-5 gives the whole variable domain GAGVSQSPRYKVTKRGQDVTLRCDPISSHATLYWYQQALGQGPEFLTYFNYEAQPDKSGLPSDRFSAERPEGSISTLTIQRTEQRDSAMYRCASSLAGRGGETQYFGPGTRLLVL.